A selection of T cell receptor beta chains follows, all from one sample in a study of T cells after yellow fever vaccination. Via MiXCR, TCRdb re-called the 5' RACE reads, giving one row per CDR3 protein. The data show 100,000 to 150,000 distinct CDR3 sequences, roughly 9% seen once. Sample: CD8+ T cells sorted from PBMCs, taken on the day of the yellow fever booster vaccination. The receptors shown here come from a man between 18 and 35 years old who received the YFV17D yellow fever vaccine. The CDR3 runs from the conserved cysteine through the conserved F or W. The order of the fields is CDR3 protein, CDR3 DNA, D gene, V gene, clone size, J gene. D genes are given only for firm matches. The listing skips clone size in some rows; elsewhere it reads once, few, many or a size class.

CDR3aa: CASSLLGGTYEQYF
CDR3nt: TGTGCCAGCAGCTTATTGGGCGGTACCTACGAGCAGTACTTC
d_gene: .
v_gene: TRBV7-2
abundance: few
j_gene: TRBJ2-7

CDR3aa: CASSYGGEVSPLHF
CDR3nt: TGTGCCAGCAGTTACGGCGGTGAGGTTTCACCCCTCCACTTT
d_gene: .
v_gene: TRBV6-2/TRBV6-3
abundance: .
j_gene: TRBJ1-6

CDR3aa: CASSLTGTGSYGYTF
CDR3nt: TGTGCCAGCAGCTTGACCGGGACAGGGTCATATGGCTACACCTTC
d_gene: TRBD1
v_gene: TRBV7-3
abundance: few
j_gene: TRBJ1-2

CDR3aa: CSVEARGHQGHPSNTEAFF
CDR3nt: TGCAGCGTTGAAGCGAGAGGTCACCAGGGACATCCGTCGAACACTGAAGCTTTCTTT
d_gene: .
v_gene: TRBV29-1
abundance: .
j_gene: TRBJ1-1

CDR3aa: CASISPGPNEAFF
CDR3nt: TGTGCCAGCATCTCTCCGGGACCTAATGAAGCTTTCTTT
d_gene: .
v_gene: TRBV6-1
abundance: few
j_gene: TRBJ1-1

CDR3aa: CASWGGGAHTQYF
CDR3nt: TGTGCCAGCTGGGGCGGGGGGGCCCATACGCAGTATTTT
d_gene: TRBD2
v_gene: TRBV5-5
abundance: few
j_gene: TRBJ2-3

CDR3aa: CSAVGEANVLTF
CDR3nt: TGCAGTGCCGTAGGGGAGGCCAACGTCCTGACTTTC
d_gene: .
v_gene: TRBV20-1
abundance: .
j_gene: TRBJ2-6

CDR3aa: CASSFWGLDTDTQYF
CDR3nt: TGCGCCAGCAGCTTCTGGGGGTTGGACACAGATACGCAGTATTTT
d_gene: .
v_gene: TRBV5-1
abundance: many
j_gene: TRBJ2-3

CDR3aa: CASSLSVEQPLPYEQYF
CDR3nt: TGTGCCAGCAGCTTATCGGTAGAGCAGCCCTTACCCTACGAGCAGTACTTC
d_gene: .
v_gene: TRBV7-8
abundance: .
j_gene: TRBJ2-7

CDR3aa: CASSAPAGGVTDTQYF
CDR3nt: TGTGCCAGCAGCGCCCCAGCGGGGGGGGTCACAGATACGCAGTATTTT
d_gene: TRBD2
v_gene: TRBV7-9
abundance: few
j_gene: TRBJ2-3

CDR3aa: CSARDSPMGENYGYTF
CDR3nt: TGCAGTGCTAGAGATTCACCTATGGGGGAAAACTATGGCTACACCTTC
d_gene: .
v_gene: TRBV20-1
abundance: .
j_gene: TRBJ1-2

CDR3aa: CASSEGGQHEQFF
CDR3nt: TGCGCCAGCAGTGAGGGCGGGCAGCATGAGCAGTTCTTC
d_gene: .
v_gene: TRBV10-2
abundance: .
j_gene: TRBJ2-1

CDR3aa: CASSLRLAGGPRPNEQFF
CDR3nt: TGCGCCAGCAGCTTACGACTAGCGGGGGGGCCGCGTCCCAATGAGCAGTTCTTC
d_gene: TRBD2
v_gene: TRBV5-1
abundance: few
j_gene: TRBJ2-1

CDR3aa: CASSYSRSHQPQHF
CDR3nt: TGTGCCAGCAGTTACTCGAGGAGCCATCAGCCCCAGCATTTT
d_gene: .
v_gene: TRBV6-5
abundance: .
j_gene: TRBJ1-5

CDR3aa: CASSQDPPHSSYNEQFF
CDR3nt: TGCGCCAGCAGCCAAGATCCACCTCATAGCTCCTACAATGAGCAGTTCTTC
d_gene: .
v_gene: TRBV4-1
abundance: few
j_gene: TRBJ2-1

CDR3aa: CASSLEGQGDEKLFF
CDR3nt: TGCGCCAGCAGCTTGGAAGGTCAGGGTGATGAAAAACTGTTTTTT
d_gene: .
v_gene: TRBV5-1
abundance: .
j_gene: TRBJ1-4

CDR3aa: CASSPGTGYPGYTF
CDR3nt: TGTGCCAGCAGCCCCGGGACAGGGTATCCTGGCTACACCTTC
d_gene: TRBD1
v_gene: TRBV7-9
abundance: .
j_gene: TRBJ1-2

CDR3aa: CSARDSSANTNTQYF
CDR3nt: TGCAGTGCTAGAGATTCTAGCGCCAATACGAATACGCAGTATTTT
d_gene: .
v_gene: TRBV20-1
abundance: few
j_gene: TRBJ2-3

CDR3aa: CASSLMRQETLYF
CDR3nt: TGTGCCAGCAGCTTAATGCGGCAAGAGACCCTGTACTTC
d_gene: .
v_gene: TRBV7-3
abundance: few
j_gene: TRBJ2-5

CDR3aa: CASSIGRRVHDTEAFF
CDR3nt: TGTGCCAGTAGTATAGGCCGTAGGGTCCACGACACTGAAGCTTTCTTT
d_gene: .
v_gene: TRBV19
abundance: .
j_gene: TRBJ1-1

CDR3aa: CASSLLGDGELFF
CDR3nt: TGTGCCAGCAGCCTACTTGGGGACGGGGAGCTGTTTTTT
d_gene: .
v_gene: TRBV7-8
abundance: .
j_gene: TRBJ2-2

CDR3aa: CSARAGGTIDGYTF
CDR3nt: TGCAGTGCTAGAGCCGGGGGTACGATTGATGGCTACACCTTC
d_gene: .
v_gene: TRBV20-1
abundance: .
j_gene: TRBJ1-2

CDR3aa: CASKTSGSGTGELFF
CDR3nt: TGTGCCAGCAAGACGAGTGGCAGCGGCACCGGGGAGCTGTTTTTT
d_gene: .
v_gene: TRBV12-3/TRBV12-4
abundance: few
j_gene: TRBJ2-2

CDR3aa: CSARELAGGLNEQFF
CDR3nt: TGCAGTGCTAGAGAACTAGCGGGGGGACTCAATGAGCAGTTCTTC
d_gene: TRBD2
v_gene: TRBV20-1
abundance: many
j_gene: TRBJ2-1

CDR3aa: CASSGGQPEAFF
CDR3nt: TGCGCCAGCAGTGGGGGACAGCCTGAAGCTTTCTTT
d_gene: TRBD1
v_gene: TRBV10-2
abundance: .
j_gene: TRBJ1-1

CDR3aa: CASRMFQGANYGYTF
CDR3nt: TGTGCCAGTAGAATGTTCCAGGGAGCTAACTATGGCTACACCTTC
d_gene: .
v_gene: TRBV19
abundance: medium-sized
j_gene: TRBJ1-2

CDR3aa: CSVTLGNTEAFF
CDR3nt: TGCAGCGTTACATTGGGGAACACTGAAGCTTTCTTT
d_gene: .
v_gene: TRBV29-1
abundance: many
j_gene: TRBJ1-1

CDR3aa: CASSFRTSGGANTGELFF
CDR3nt: TGTGCCAGCAGCTTTCGGACTAGCGGGGGGGCTAACACCGGGGAGCTGTTTTTT
d_gene: TRBD2
v_gene: TRBV11-2
abundance: .
j_gene: TRBJ2-2

CDR3aa: CASSPGQRRDEQFF
CDR3nt: TGTGCCAGCAGTCCAGGCCAGAGGAGGGATGAGCAGTTCTTC
d_gene: .
v_gene: TRBV2
abundance: .
j_gene: TRBJ2-1

CDR3aa: CASSPGLLSGELFF
CDR3nt: TGTGCCAGCAGTCCGGGACTATTGAGCGGGGAGCTGTTTTTT
d_gene: TRBD2
v_gene: TRBV12-3/TRBV12-4
abundance: .
j_gene: TRBJ2-2

CDR3aa: CASSPTQTHGTDTQYF
CDR3nt: TGTGCCAGCAGCCCGACCCAAACTCACGGCACAGATACGCAGTATTTT
d_gene: .
v_gene: TRBV11-1
abundance: few
j_gene: TRBJ2-3

CDR3aa: CSARDRWAASTDTQYF
CDR3nt: TGCAGTGCTAGAGATCGCTGGGCGGCAAGCACAGATACGCAGTATTTT
d_gene: .
v_gene: TRBV20-1
abundance: many
j_gene: TRBJ2-3

CDR3aa: CSVEGSSDRGDTEAFF
CDR3nt: TGCAGCGTTGAAGGGAGCTCGGACAGAGGGGACACTGAAGCTTTCTTT
d_gene: .
v_gene: TRBV29-1
abundance: .
j_gene: TRBJ1-1

CDR3aa: CASSLAAAGGNEKLFF
CDR3nt: TGTGCCAGCAGCTTAGCGGCGGCAGGGGGTAATGAAAAACTGTTTTTT
d_gene: TRBD1
v_gene: TRBV7-9
abundance: .
j_gene: TRBJ1-4

CDR3aa: CASSQGGAEQFF
CDR3nt: TGTGCCAGCAGCCAGGGTGGCGCTGAGCAGTTCTTC
d_gene: .
v_gene: TRBV7-9
abundance: .
j_gene: TRBJ2-1

CDR3aa: CASSYRSEGFSPLHF
CDR3nt: TGTGCCAGCAGTTACCGTTCGGAGGGTTTCTCACCCCTCCACTTT
d_gene: .
v_gene: TRBV6-5
abundance: few
j_gene: TRBJ1-6

CDR3aa: CASSFRAPREKLFF
CDR3nt: TGTGCCAGCAGTTTTCGAGCCCCTCGGGAAAAACTGTTTTTT
d_gene: .
v_gene: TRBV12-3/TRBV12-4
abundance: .
j_gene: TRBJ1-4

CDR3aa: CASSWGGKGLGGYTF
CDR3nt: TGTGCCAGCAGTTGGGGGGGAAAGGGGCTGGGTGGCTACACCTTC
d_gene: .
v_gene: TRBV27
abundance: many
j_gene: TRBJ1-2

CDR3aa: CASRRENTGELFF
CDR3nt: TGTGCCAGTAGGAGGGAAAACACCGGGGAGCTGTTTTTT
d_gene: .
v_gene: TRBV19
abundance: few
j_gene: TRBJ2-2

CDR3aa: CASSQRQTNTEAFF
CDR3nt: TGCGCCAGCAGCCAACGACAGACGAACACTGAAGCTTTCTTT
d_gene: .
v_gene: TRBV4-1
abundance: few
j_gene: TRBJ1-1

CDR3aa: CASRGRVRDQETQYF
CDR3nt: TGTGCCAGCAGAGGGAGGGTTCGGGACCAAGAGACCCAGTACTTC
d_gene: TRBD2
v_gene: TRBV6-2/TRBV6-3
abundance: few
j_gene: TRBJ2-5

CDR3aa: CAITHGGGDKINEQFF
CDR3nt: TGTGCCATCACACACGGCGGCGGGGACAAAATCAATGAGCAGTTCTTC
d_gene: .
v_gene: TRBV10-3
abundance: few
j_gene: TRBJ2-1

CDR3aa: CASSRLAEHPNTGELFF
CDR3nt: TGTGCCAGCAGTCGCCTAGCGGAACATCCGAACACCGGGGAGCTGTTTTTT
d_gene: TRBD2
v_gene: TRBV25-1
abundance: few
j_gene: TRBJ2-2

CDR3aa: CASRGGTSFLYEQYF
CDR3nt: TGTGCCAGCAGGGGGGGGACTAGCTTCTTGTACGAGCAGTACTTC
d_gene: TRBD2
v_gene: TRBV12-3/TRBV12-4
abundance: few
j_gene: TRBJ2-7

CDR3aa: CASSEAGGRSEKLFF
CDR3nt: TGTGCCAGCAGCGAGGCAGGGGGCCGGAGCGAAAAACTGTTTTTT
d_gene: TRBD1
v_gene: TRBV2
abundance: few
j_gene: TRBJ1-4

CDR3aa: CASSRGMQETQYF
CDR3nt: TGTGCCAGCAGCAGGGGGATGCAAGAGACCCAGTACTTC
d_gene: TRBD1
v_gene: TRBV6-6
abundance: .
j_gene: TRBJ2-5

CDR3aa: CASTSGATLAKNIQYF
CDR3nt: TGTGCCAGCACCTCCGGTGCTACCCTAGCCAAAAACATTCAGTACTTC
d_gene: .
v_gene: TRBV27
abundance: few
j_gene: TRBJ2-4

CDR3aa: CSARAGTRVRETQYF
CDR3nt: TGCAGTGCTAGAGCTGGGACTAGAGTAAGGGAGACCCAGTACTTC
d_gene: TRBD2
v_gene: TRBV20-1
abundance: .
j_gene: TRBJ2-5

CDR3aa: CASSQDFGPDTQYF
CDR3nt: TGCGCCAGCAGCCAAGATTTCGGACCAGATACGCAGTATTTT
d_gene: .
v_gene: TRBV4-3
abundance: .
j_gene: TRBJ2-3

CDR3aa: CASSKPGTELTDTQYF
CDR3nt: TGTGCCAGCAGCAAACCCGGGACAGAACTCACAGATACGCAGTATTTT
d_gene: TRBD1
v_gene: TRBV6-1
abundance: .
j_gene: TRBJ2-3

CDR3aa: CASSQDTGDTQYF
CDR3nt: TGCGCCAGCAGCCAAGATACCGGGGACACGCAGTATTTT
d_gene: .
v_gene: TRBV4-1
abundance: few
j_gene: TRBJ2-3

CDR3aa: CASSHSRGSNQPQHF
CDR3nt: TGTGCCAGCAGCCATTCGCGGGGAAGCAATCAGCCCCAGCATTTT
d_gene: .
v_gene: TRBV3-1
abundance: .
j_gene: TRBJ1-5

CDR3aa: CASSIGPYSNQPQHF
CDR3nt: TGTGCCAGTAGTATAGGGCCTTATAGCAATCAGCCCCAGCATTTT
d_gene: .
v_gene: TRBV19
abundance: .
j_gene: TRBJ1-5

CDR3aa: CASSLFPGQRNSWELFF
CDR3nt: TGTGCCAGCAGTTTGTTCCCGGGACAAAGGAATTCATGGGAGCTGTTTTTT
d_gene: .
v_gene: TRBV27
abundance: .
j_gene: TRBJ2-2